The 5 T cell receptor beta chains reported below all come from one sample, sequenced in a study of cytomegalovirus exposure and HLA in healthy donors. With 60 Vbeta and 13 Jbeta primers, the PCR was carried out. The data were produced by immunoSEQ multiplex PCR, yet TCRdb's version contains in-frame clones alone and is incomplete. Of 99,000 or so clones listed, 78% are singletons. Source material: PBMCs. Every receptor here comes from a man younger than 40 in good health and CMV-seronegative.

This clone occurred a few times. The gene calls are TRBV30 and TRBJ2-1, with 13 positions matching TRBD2. The CDR3 is made up of 16 amino acids. Losses at the gene ends were 8 bases for V and 1 base for J; bases not matched to a gene: 8. Germline CDR1 GTSNPN, CDR2 SVGIG (reference sequence). CDR3 DNA: TGTGCCCTCCAAATGACTAGCGGGAGGTCCTACAATGAGCAGTTCTTC. It is translated as CALQMTSGRSYNEQFF.

Only one count was recorded for this clone. The rearrangement links TRBV7-6 to TRBJ2-7, with TRBD1 matching over 8 bases. The V and J ends lost 5 bases and 4 bases, in that order; junction bases with no gene match: 13. The CDR3 sequence is 16 residues long. Germline V gene data show CDR1 as SGHVS and CDR2 as FNYEAQ. The CDR3 loop is CASSDGRHTGGYEQYF. The CDR3 bases are TGTGCCAGCAGCGACGGACGGCACACAGGGGGGTACGAGCAGTACTTC.

The chain uses TRBV14 and TRBJ1-1; no clear D gene. The CDR3 has 12 amino acids. Germline CDR1 SGHDN, CDR2 FVKESK. Deletions cut 6 bases from V and 4 bases from J, with 9 bases between. The CDR3 is CASRHLSTEAFF. The CDR3 DNA reads as TGTGCCAGCAGACATCTGTCCACTGAAGCTTTCTTT.

The rearrangement joins TRBV19 to TRBJ2-5; unclear D gene. In germline, CDR1 is LNHDA, CDR2 SQIVND (reference sequence). The CDR3 spans 14 residues. Trimming took 5 bases from V and 1 from J, leaving 11 bases between them. CDR3 loop: CASSPPWSQETQYF. DNA of the CDR3: TGTGCCAGTAGTCCCCCGTGGAGCCAAGAGACCCAGTACTTC.

This chain uses TRBV7-9 with TRBJ2-3; 14 nucleotides match TRBD2. Germline V gene lookup returns CDR1 SEHNR and CDR2 FQNEAQ (reference sequence). V lost 8 bases to trimming and J lost 4 bases; unmatched junction nucleotides: 5. This CDR3 has 15 residues. The CDR3 DNA sequence: TGTGCCAGCGAAAGACTAGCGGGAGGGTCAGATACGCAGTATTTT. Its translation: CASERLAGGSDTQYF. Complete variable domain (other parts from reference TRBV7-9 and TRBJ2-3): DTGVSQNPRHKITKRGQNVTFRCDPISEHNRLYWYRQTLGQGPEFLTYFQNEAQLEKSRLLSDRFSAERPKGSFSTLEIQRTEQGDSAMYLCASERLAGGSDTQYFGPGTRLTVL.